This T cell receptor (beta chain) was obtained from a study of T cell repertoires in cytomegalovirus infection. Study-wide context: Public TCR beta signatures marked donors with CMV infection and the matching HLA.

This clonotype was recorded many times. Its specificity is not known. Whole-study results and caveats: The response measured ex vivo was dominated by TCR beta clonotypes (HLA-C-restricted and CMV-specific).

TCRdb itself ran the reads through MiXCR, one entry per CDR3 protein. The profile shows just under 300,000 distinct CDR3 sequences, about 9.2% of them singletons. The CDR3 is made up of 15 amino acids. V was pared by 4 bases and J by 4 bases, with 8 bases of the junction left unmatched. CDR1 is SEHNR and CDR2 is FQNEAQ in the germline V gene (reference sequence). The chain joins TRBV7-9 to TRBJ1-1; 8 bases fit TRBD1. The clonotype was recovered from a human donor in good health (CMV status not recorded). Some clones in this sample may be carry-over from other donors' samples. Source material: PBMCs. The CDR3 nucleotides are TGTGCCAGCAGCTCGACAGGGGACTGGACCACTGAAGCTTTCTTT. Protein product: CASSSTGDWTTEAFF.